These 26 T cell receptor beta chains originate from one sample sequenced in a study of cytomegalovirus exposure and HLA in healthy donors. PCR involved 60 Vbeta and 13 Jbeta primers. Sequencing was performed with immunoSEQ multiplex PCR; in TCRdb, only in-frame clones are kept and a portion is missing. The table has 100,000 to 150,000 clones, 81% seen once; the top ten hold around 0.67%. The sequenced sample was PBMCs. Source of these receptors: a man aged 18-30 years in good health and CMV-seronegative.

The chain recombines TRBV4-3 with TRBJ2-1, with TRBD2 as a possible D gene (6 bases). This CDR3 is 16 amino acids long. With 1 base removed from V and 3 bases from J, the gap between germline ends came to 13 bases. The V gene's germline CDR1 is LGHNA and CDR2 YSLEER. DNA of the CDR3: TGCGCCAGCAGCCAAGGGAGGCGGGGACTCTACAATGAGCAGTTCTTC. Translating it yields CASSQGRRGLYNEQFF.

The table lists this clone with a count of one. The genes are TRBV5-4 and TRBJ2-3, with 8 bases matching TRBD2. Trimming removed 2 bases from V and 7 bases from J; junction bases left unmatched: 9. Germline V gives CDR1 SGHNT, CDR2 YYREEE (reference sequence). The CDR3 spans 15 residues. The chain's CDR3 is CASSLERGTQNTQYF. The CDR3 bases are TGTGCCAGCAGCTTAGAGCGGGGGACACAGAATACGCAGTATTTT.

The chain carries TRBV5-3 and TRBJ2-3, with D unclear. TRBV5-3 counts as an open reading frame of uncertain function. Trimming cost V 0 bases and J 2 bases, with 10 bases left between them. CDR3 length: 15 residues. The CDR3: CARSLVVRNTDTQYF. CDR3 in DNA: TGTGCCAGAAGCTTGGTGGTCAGAAACACAGATACGCAGTATTTT.

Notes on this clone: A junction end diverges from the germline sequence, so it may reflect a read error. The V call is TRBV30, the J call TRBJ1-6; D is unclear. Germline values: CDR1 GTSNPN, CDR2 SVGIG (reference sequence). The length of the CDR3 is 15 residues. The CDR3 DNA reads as TGTGCCTGGGACTTCCGGGGAGGTTCAAATTCACCCCTCAACTTT. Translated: CAWDFRGGSNSPLNF. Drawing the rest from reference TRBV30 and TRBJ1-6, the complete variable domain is SQTIHQWPATLVQPVGSPLSLECTVEGTSNPNLYWYRQAAGRGLQLLFYSVGIGQISSEVPQNLSASRPQDRQFILSSKKLLLSDSGFYLCAWDFRGGSNSPLNFGNGTRLTVT.

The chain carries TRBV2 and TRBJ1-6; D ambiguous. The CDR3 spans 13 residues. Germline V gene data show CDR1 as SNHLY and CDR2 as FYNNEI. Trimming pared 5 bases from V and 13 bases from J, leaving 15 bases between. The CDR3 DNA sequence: TGTGCCAGCAGTCCAGTTTCTGGTTCCCCCCTCCACTTT. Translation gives CASSPVSGSPLHF.

The CDR3 loop is CASSVGQGSDEQYF. The CDR3 DNA follows: TGCGCCAGCAGCGTGGGACAGGGTTCTGACGAGCAGTACTTC. The chain joins TRBV5-1 to TRBJ2-7; 9 nucleotides match TRBD1. Germline V lookup: CDR1 SGHRS, CDR2 YFSETQ. Trimming took 4 bases from V and 5 from J; bases not matched to a gene: 7. This CDR3 has 14 amino acids.

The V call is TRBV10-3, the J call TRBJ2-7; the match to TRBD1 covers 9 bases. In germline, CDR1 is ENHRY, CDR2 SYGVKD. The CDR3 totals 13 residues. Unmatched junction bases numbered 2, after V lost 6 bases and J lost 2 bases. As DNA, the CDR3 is TGTGCCATCAGGGGGACAGGGCCCTACGAGCAGTACTTC. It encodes CAIRGTGPYEQYF.

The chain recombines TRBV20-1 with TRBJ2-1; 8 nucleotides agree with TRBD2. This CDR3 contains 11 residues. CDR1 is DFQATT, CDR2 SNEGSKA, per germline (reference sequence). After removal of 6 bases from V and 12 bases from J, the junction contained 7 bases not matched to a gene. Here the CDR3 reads CSARRGAGQFF. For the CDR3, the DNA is TGCAGTGCCCGGCGGGGGGCTGGGCAGTTCTTC.

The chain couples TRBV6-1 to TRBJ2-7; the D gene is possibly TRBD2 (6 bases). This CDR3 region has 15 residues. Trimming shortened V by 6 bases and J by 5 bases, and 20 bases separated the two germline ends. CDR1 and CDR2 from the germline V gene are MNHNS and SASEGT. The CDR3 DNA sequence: TGTGCCAGCAGGGCGCGGGACGGCCGTGGGGACGAGCAGTACTTC. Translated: CASRARDGRGDEQYF.

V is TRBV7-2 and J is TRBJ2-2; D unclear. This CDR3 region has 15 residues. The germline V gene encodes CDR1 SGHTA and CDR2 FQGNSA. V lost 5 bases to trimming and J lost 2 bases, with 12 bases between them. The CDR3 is CASSPPGLNTGELFF. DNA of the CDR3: TGTGCCAGCAGCCCGCCGGGTCTTAACACCGGGGAGCTGTTTTTT.

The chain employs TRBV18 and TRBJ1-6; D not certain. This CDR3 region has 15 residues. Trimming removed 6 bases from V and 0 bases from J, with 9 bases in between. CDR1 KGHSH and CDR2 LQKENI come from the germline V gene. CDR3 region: CASSQKSSYNSPLHF. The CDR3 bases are TGTGCCAGCTCCCAGAAAAGCTCCTATAATTCACCCCTCCACTTT.

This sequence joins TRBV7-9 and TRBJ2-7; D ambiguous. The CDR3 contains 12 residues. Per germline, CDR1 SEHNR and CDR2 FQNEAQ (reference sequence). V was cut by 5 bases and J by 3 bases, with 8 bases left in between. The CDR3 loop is CASSIYSYEQYF. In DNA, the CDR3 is TGTGCCAGCAGCATCTACAGCTACGAGCAGTACTTC. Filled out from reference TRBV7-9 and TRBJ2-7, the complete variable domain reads DTGVSQNPRHKITKRGQNVTFRCDPISEHNRLYWYRQTLGQGPEFLTYFQNEAQLEKSRLLSDRFSAERPKGSFSTLEIQRTEQGDSAMYLCASSIYSYEQYFGPGTRLTVT.

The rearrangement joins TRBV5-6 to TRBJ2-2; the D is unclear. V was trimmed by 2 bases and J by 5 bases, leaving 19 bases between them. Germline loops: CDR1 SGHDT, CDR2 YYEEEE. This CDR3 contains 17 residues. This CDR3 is CASSFQADRLQTGELFF. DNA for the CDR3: TGTGCCAGCAGCTTTCAGGCAGATCGGTTGCAAACCGGGGAGCTGTTTTTT.

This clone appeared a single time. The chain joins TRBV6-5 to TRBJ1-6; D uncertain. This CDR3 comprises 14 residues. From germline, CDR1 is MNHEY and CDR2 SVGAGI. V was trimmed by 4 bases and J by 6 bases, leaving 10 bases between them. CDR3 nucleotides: TGTGCCAGCAGTTTCAGGCGCCCTAATTCACCCCTCCACTTT. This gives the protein CASSFRRPNSPLHF.

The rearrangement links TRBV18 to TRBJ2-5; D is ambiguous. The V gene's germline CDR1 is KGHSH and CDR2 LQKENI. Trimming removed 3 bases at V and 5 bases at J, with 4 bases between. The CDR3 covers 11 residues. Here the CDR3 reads CASSPQETQYF. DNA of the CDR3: TGTGCCAGCTCACCTCAGGAGACCCAGTACTTC.

CDR3 residues: CASSLILEETQYF. For the CDR3, the DNA is TGTGCCAGCAGCTTGATCCTTGAAGAGACCCAGTACTTC. The rearrangement uses TRBV5-6 and TRBJ2-5, with D hard to call. Germline CDR1 and CDR2: SGHDT and YYEEEE. Deletions cut 1 base from V and 3 bases from J, with 7 bases between. The CDR3 totals 13 residues.

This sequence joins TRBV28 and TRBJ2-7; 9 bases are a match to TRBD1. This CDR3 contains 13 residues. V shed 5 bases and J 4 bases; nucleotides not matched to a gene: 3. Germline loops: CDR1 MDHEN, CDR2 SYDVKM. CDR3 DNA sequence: TGTGCCAGCAGTCCTGGGACAGGGTACGAGCAGTACTTC. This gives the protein CASSPGTGYEQYF. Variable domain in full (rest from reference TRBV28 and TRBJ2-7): DVKVTQSSRYLVKRTGEKVFLECVQDMDHENMFWYRQDPGLGLRLIYFSYDVKMKEKGDIPEGYSVSREKKERFSLILESASTNQTSMYLCASSPGTGYEQYFGPGTRLTVT.

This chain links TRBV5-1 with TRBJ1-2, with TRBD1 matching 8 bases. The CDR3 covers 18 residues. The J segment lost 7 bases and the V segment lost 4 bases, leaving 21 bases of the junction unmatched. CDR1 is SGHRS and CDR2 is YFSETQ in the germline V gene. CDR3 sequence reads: CASSAIGQGSSALGGYTF. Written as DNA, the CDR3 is TGCGCCAGCAGCGCCATCGGACAGGGCTCCTCCGCTTTAGGTGGCTACACCTTC.

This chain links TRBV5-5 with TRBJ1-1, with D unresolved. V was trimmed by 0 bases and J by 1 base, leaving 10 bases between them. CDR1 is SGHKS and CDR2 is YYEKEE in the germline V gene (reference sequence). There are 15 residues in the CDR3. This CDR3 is CASSLVGQANTEAFF. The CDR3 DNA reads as TGTGCCAGCAGCTTGGTAGGCCAGGCGAACACTGAAGCTTTCTTT. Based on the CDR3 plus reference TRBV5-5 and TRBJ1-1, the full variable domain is DAGVTQSPTHLIKTRGQQVTLRCSPISGHKSVSWYQQVLGQGPQFIFQYYEKEERGRGNFPDRFSARQFPNYSSELNVNALLLGDSALYLCASSLVGQANTEAFFGQGTRLTVV.

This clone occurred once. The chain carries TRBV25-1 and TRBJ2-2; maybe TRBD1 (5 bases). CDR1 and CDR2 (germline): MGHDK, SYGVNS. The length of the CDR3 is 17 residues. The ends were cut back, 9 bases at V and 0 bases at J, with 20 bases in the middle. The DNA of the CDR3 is TGTGCCAGACTTCAGGGCAGCCATTCATCGAACACCGGGGAGCTGTTTTTT. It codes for CARLQGSHSSNTGELFF.

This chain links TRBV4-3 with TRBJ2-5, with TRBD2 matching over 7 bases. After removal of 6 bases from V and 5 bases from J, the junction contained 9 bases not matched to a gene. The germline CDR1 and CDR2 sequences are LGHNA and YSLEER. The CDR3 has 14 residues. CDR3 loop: CASSRIWGGETQYF. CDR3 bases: TGCGCCAGCAGTCGTATTTGGGGAGGGGAGACCCAGTACTTC.

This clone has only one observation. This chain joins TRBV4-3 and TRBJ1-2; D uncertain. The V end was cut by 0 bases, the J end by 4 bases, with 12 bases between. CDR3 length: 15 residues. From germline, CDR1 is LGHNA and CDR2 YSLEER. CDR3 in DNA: TGCGCCAGCAGCCAAGATATGGGCTTGTCCTATGGCTACACCTTC. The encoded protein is CASSQDMGLSYGYTF.

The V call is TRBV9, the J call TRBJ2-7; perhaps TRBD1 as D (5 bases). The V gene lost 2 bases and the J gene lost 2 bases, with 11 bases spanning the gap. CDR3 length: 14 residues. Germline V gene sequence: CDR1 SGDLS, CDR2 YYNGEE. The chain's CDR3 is CASSVGQGTYEQYF. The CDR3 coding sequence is TGTGCCAGCAGCGTCGGGCAGGGTACCTACGAGCAGTACTTC. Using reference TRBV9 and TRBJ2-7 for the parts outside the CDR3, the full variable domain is DSGVTQTPKHLITATGQRVTLRCSPRSGDLSVYWYQQSLDQGLQFLIQYYNGEERAKGNILERFSAQQFPDLHSELNLSSLELGDSALYFCASSVGQGTYEQYFGPGTRLTVT.

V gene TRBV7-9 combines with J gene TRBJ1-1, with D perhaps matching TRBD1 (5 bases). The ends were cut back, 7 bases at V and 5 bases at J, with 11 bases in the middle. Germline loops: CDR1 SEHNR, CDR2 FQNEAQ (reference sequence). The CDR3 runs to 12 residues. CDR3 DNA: TGTGCCAGCACCCAGGGATCGACTGAAGCTTTCTTT. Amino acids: CASTQGSTEAFF.

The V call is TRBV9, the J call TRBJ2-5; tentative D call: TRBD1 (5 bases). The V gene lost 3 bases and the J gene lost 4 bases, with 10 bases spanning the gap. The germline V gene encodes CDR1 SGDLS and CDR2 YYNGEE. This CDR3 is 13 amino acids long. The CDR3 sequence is CASSAQTVETQYF. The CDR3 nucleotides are TGTGCCAGCAGCGCACAGACAGTAGAGACCCAGTACTTC. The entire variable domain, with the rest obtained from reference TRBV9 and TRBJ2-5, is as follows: DSGVTQTPKHLITATGQRVTLRCSPRSGDLSVYWYQQSLDQGLQFLIQYYNGEERAKGNILERFSAQQFPDLHSELNLSSLELGDSALYFCASSAQTVETQYFGPGTRLLVL.

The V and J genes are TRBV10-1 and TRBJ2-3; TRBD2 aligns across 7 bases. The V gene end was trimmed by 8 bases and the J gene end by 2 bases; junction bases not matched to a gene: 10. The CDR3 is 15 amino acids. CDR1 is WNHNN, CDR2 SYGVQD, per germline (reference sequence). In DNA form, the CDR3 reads TGCGCCAGCGCAACGGGGGGTTTACTCACAGATACGCAGTATTTT. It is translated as CASATGGLLTDTQYF.